The TCR beta chain under discussion was sequenced for a study of blood T cell repertoires in COVID-19. Study at large: From the United States, Italy and Spain came samples of acute and convalescent COVID-19. T cells, B-cell-depleted T cells, or PBMCs provided the cDNA or gDNA that served as material.

The CDR3 contains 15 residues. The V gene end was trimmed by 1 base and the J gene end by 5 bases; junction bases not matched to a gene: 7. Germline V gives CDR1 SGHTA, CDR2 FQGNSA. Under the authors' procedure: The assay estimated nucleated cells by amplifying reference gene primers. Profiling relied on immunoSEQ multiplex PCR, and the TCRdb table lists in-frame clones only, not all of them. Clone size and V and J calls were adopted from that table, with D and trimming inferred from the DNA. The table records more than 250,000 clones, 89% of them present only once. The sample consisted of peripheral blood. The receptor was isolated from a man in his late teens or twenties who had recovered from COVID-19. The V and J genes are TRBV7-2 and TRBJ2-5; the match to TRBD1 covers 7 bases. The CDR3 nucleotides are TGTGCCAGCAGCTTAGTGACAGGGAGAAGTGAGACCCAGTACTTC. As protein: CASSLVTGRSETQYF. Supplemented by reference TRBV7-2 and TRBJ2-5, the full variable domain reads GAGVSQSPSNKVTEKGKDVELRCDPISGHTALYWYRQSLGQGLEFLIYFQGNSAPDKSGLPSDRFSAERTGGSVSTLTIQRTQQEDSAVYLCASSLVTGRSETQYFGPGTRLLVL.